This TCR beta chain was identified during a study of blood T cell repertoires in COVID-19. Study as a whole: From the United States, Italy and Spain came samples of acute and convalescent COVID-19. In each case, the material was cDNA or gDNA derived from T cells, B-cell-depleted T cells, or PBMCs.

In Seattle, patients joined the study during active infection and were tracked longitudinally. CDR3 length: 15 amino acids. V was clipped by 4 bases and J by 4 bases; unmatched bases: 5. Germline CDR1 is SGHNT and CDR2 is YYREEE (reference sequence). Per the original data handling: Reference gene primers were amplified, and this amplification served to estimate nucleated cell counts. Produced via immunoSEQ multiplex PCR; TCRdb's table is partial and in-frame only. V, J and clone size reflect that table, while D and trimming were determined from the DNA. The table includes more than 150,000 clones, 94% detected once.

V usage is TRBV5-4 and J usage is TRBJ2-5, with 12 nucleotides matching TRBD1. The sequenced sample consisted of peripheral blood. The sequence derives from a man between 25 and 39 years old with COVID-19, enrolled during active disease. CDR3 nucleotides: TGTGCCAGCAGCACGGGACAGGGGGCCCCAGAGACCCAGTACTTC. Its protein product is CASSTGQGAPETQYF.